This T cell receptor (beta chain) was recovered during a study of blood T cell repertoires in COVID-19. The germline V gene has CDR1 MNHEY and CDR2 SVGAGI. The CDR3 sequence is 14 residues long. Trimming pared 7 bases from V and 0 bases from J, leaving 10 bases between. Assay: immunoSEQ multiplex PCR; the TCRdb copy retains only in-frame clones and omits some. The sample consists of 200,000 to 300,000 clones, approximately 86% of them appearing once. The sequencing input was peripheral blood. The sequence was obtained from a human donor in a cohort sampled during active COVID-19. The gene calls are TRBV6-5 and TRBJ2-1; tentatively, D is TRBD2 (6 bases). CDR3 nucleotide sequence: TGTGCCAGCATTCCGGGGGACTCCTACAATGAGCAGTTCTTC. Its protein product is CASIPGDSYNEQFF.